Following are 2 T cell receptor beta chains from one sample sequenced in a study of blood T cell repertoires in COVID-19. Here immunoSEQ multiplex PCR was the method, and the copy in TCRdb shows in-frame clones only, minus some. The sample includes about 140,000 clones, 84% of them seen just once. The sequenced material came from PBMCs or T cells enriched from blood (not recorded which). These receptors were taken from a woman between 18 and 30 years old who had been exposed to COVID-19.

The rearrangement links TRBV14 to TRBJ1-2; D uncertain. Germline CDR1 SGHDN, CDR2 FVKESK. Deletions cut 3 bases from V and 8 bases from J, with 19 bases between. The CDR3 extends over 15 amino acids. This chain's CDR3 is CASSHVLGVRYGYTF. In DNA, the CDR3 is TGTGCCAGCAGCCACGTTCTCGGGGTAAGGTACGGCTACACCTTC.

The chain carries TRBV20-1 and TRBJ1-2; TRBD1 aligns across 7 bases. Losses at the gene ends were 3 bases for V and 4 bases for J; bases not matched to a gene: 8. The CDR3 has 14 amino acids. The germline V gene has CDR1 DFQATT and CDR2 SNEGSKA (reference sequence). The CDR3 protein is CSASPQGVGYGYTF. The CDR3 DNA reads TGCAGTGCTAGTCCTCAGGGGGTAGGCTATGGCTACACCTTC.